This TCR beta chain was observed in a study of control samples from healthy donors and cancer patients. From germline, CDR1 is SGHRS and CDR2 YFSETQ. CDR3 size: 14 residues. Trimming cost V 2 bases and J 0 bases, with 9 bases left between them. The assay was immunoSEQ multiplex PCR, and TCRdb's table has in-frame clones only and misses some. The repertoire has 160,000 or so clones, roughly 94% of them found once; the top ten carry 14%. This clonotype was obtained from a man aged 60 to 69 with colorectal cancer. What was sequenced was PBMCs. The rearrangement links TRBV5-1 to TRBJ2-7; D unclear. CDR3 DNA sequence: TGCGCCAGCAGCTTTATGACGGACTCCTACGAGCAGTACTTC. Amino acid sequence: CASSFMTDSYEQYF.